The rows below give T cell receptor beta chains drawn from one sample of a study of T cells expressing NK-cell markers. For each CDR3 protein, TCRdb gives one entry from its re-call of the 5' RACE reads, without DNA. The sample has 500,000 to 600,000 distinct CDR3 sequences; the top ten hold approximately 3.6%. Sequenced input: blood T cells: a sorted CD56 or NKG2C T cell subset, CD4+ or CD8+ T cells, or bulk PBMC T cells (not recorded which). Source of these receptors: a man younger than 30 in good health. The CDR3 runs from the conserved cysteine through the conserved F or W.

J gene | V gene | CDR3 protein
TRBJ2-1 | TRBV6-5 | CASSYSPGEPYNEQFF
TRBJ2-3 | TRBV2 | CASSPVLGEGQYF
TRBJ2-7 | TRBV28 | CASSRAGGTQSYEQYF
TRBJ2-5 | TRBV27 | CASTELGGGKETQYF
TRBJ2-3 | TRBV19 | CASSIPRTTDTQYF
TRBJ1-5 | TRBV12-3/TRBV12-4 | CASSFGWGDQPQHF
TRBJ2-2 | TRBV10-3 | CAISWTAGTGELFF
TRBJ2-1 | TRBV29-1 | CSELSGHYNEQFF
TRBJ2-4 | TRBV29-1 | CSVTRDRSWNIQYF
TRBJ2-1 | TRBV7-9 | CASSFPLGVAYNEQFF
TRBJ2-1 | TRBV6-1 | CASGQLGGYDEQFF
TRBJ2-2 | TRBV5-1 | CASSLWTSSNTGELFF
TRBJ1-1 | TRBV19 | CASSMGIEAFF
TRBJ2-5 | TRBV9 | CASSVAGVGETQYF
TRBJ2-1 | TRBV29-1 | CSVEVLTESSYNEQFF
TRBJ1-1 | TRBV6-1 | CATIGTGGAGNTEAFF
TRBJ1-6 | TRBV5-6 | CASSGDSGNSPLHF
TRBJ2-2 | TRBV6-6 | CASTEANTGELFF
TRBJ2-3 | TRBV7-2 | CASSISGPVPQYF
TRBJ1-2 | TRBV20-1 | CSARIQGEYGYTF
TRBJ2-1 | TRBV4-3 | CASSQGAGGLSEQFF
TRBJ2-5 | TRBV6-1 | CASRSLGEKTQYF
TRBJ2-1 | TRBV5-1 | CASSSATTRSYNEQFF
TRBJ2-1 | TRBV3-1 | CASSHRLAGAKEQFF
TRBJ2-3 | TRBV5-1 | CASSSTSGTSTDTQYF
TRBJ1-5 | TRBV12-3/TRBV12-4 | CASSLGGPMNNQPQHF
TRBJ1-6 | TRBV6-2/TRBV6-3 | CASSYSIGGQGSSPLHF
TRBJ2-3 | TRBV2 | CASIPASTDTQYF
TRBJ1-4 | TRBV4-3 | CASSPGTAATNEKLFF
TRBJ1-2 | TRBV6-5 | CASSYGYRVYPLGYTF
TRBJ1-4 | TRBV27 | CASSPKQGGEKLFF
TRBJ2-3 | TRBV24-1 | CATSAQATGTGTDTQYF
TRBJ1-5 | TRBV6-1 | CASSEWRGNQPQHF
TRBJ2-7 | TRBV13 | CASSSQTGGFPYEQYF
TRBJ2-1 | TRBV12-3/TRBV12-4 | CASTPGPRVYNEQFF
TRBJ2-7 | TRBV29-1 | CSVIQDRGLWEQYF
TRBJ2-7 | TRBV7-2 | CASSSFLVGEQYF
TRBJ2-6 | TRBV5-1 | CASSSGTDSGANVLTF
TRBJ2-3 | TRBV24-1 | CATSDLQREGADTQYF
TRBJ2-7 | TRBV7-6 | CASSPSGAGPYEQYF
TRBJ2-1 | TRBV20-1 | CSARPTSFGEQFF
TRBJ2-1 | TRBV20-1 | CSAREWGRAMDEQFF
TRBJ2-1 | TRBV6-5 | CASSYSVIGSYEQFF
TRBJ1-1 | TRBV27 | CATLGGGREAFF
TRBJ2-1 | TRBV11-2 | CASSPGNEEQFF
TRBJ2-1 | TRBV6-2/TRBV6-3 | CASSRTAGNEQFF
TRBJ2-4 | TRBV20-1 | CSLRAAAKNIQYF
TRBJ2-5 | TRBV12-2 | CASRLGLQGKTQYF